The clone carrying this T cell receptor beta chain was observed a handful of times. The antigen remains unidentified. Other nucleotide sequences from this sample produce the same CDR3. The assay was carried out at the deep level. Only in-frame clones appear in the TCRdb table, and some are missing; sequencing was by immunoSEQ multiplex PCR. The sample consists of 2.5 million or so clones, around 90% of them appearing once. The source of the sample is a study of shared clonotypes between healthy human individuals. Study information: Each donor's CD8 memory used one plate, CD8 naive two, each CD4 subset three. The study, taken as a whole, reports: Larger estimated richness was generally recorded for naive subsets relative to memory subsets. Compared with clonotypes that all four donors shared, non-shared clonotypes had lower generation probabilities.

Per germline, CDR1 KGHSH and CDR2 LQKENI. V was shortened by 2 bases and J by 2 bases, with 6 bases between the two germline ends. This CDR3 has 13 residues. This sequence joins TRBV18 and TRBJ1-2; the D is unclear. The sequencing sample was made of naive CD4+ T cells sorted from blood. Subset here: CD45RA+ positively selected. This sequence was found in a man aged 18 to 35 in good health. The CDR3 region is CASSPDKNYGYTF. The CDR3 DNA sequence: TGTGCCAGCTCACCAGACAAGAACTATGGCTACACCTTC. Filled out from reference TRBV18 and TRBJ1-2, the complete variable domain reads NAGVMQNPRHLVRRRGQEARLRCSPMKGHSHVYWYRQLPEEGLKFMVYLQKENIIDESGMPKERFSAEFPKEGPSILRIQQVVRGDSAAYFCASSPDKNYGYTFGSGTRLTVV.